These 17 T cell receptor beta chains came from one sample sequenced in a study of cytomegalovirus exposure and HLA in healthy donors. The data were produced by immunoSEQ multiplex PCR, yet TCRdb's version contains in-frame clones alone and is incomplete. The sample yields 150,000 to 200,000 clones, about 89% seen once. Sequencing was carried out using PBMCs. The receptors here all came from a man aged 18 to 29 in good health and CMV-seropositive.

The J gene is TRBJ2-1, the V gene TRBV7-2; 10 bases fit TRBD2. There are 16 residues in the CDR3. Losses at the gene ends were 3 bases for V and 6 bases for J; bases not matched to a gene: 8. CDR1 and CDR2 from the germline V gene are SGHTA and FQGNSA. The CDR3 region is CASSFLPSGSINEQFF. Written as DNA, the CDR3 is TGTGCCAGCAGCTTCCTCCCTAGCGGGAGTATCAATGAGCAGTTCTTC.

The chain carries TRBV4-2 and TRBJ2-7; possible D gene TRBD2, 5 bases. Trimming cost V 0 bases and J 6 bases, with 6 bases left between them. The CDR3 totals 12 residues. Per the germline V gene, CDR1 is LGHNA and CDR2 is YNFKEQ. The CDR3, as DNA: TGTGCCAGCAGCCAAGACGGGGTCGAGCAGTACTTC. Translated, it gives CASSQDGVEQYF.

The chain uses TRBV15 and TRBJ1-1; the D gene is possibly TRBD1 (5 bases). The V end was cut by 0 bases, the J end by 5 bases, with 13 bases between. The CDR3 has 15 amino acids. CDR1 is LNHNV and CDR2 is YYDKDF in the germline V gene (reference sequence). The CDR3 DNA is TGTGCCACCAGCAGAGATCGTGGGGCGATTACTGAAGCTTTCTTT. This translates into CATSRDRGAITEAFF.

The genes are TRBV7-2 and TRBJ2-1, with 7 bases that match TRBD1. Trimming took 7 bases from V and 3 from J; bases not matched to a gene: 12. Germline V CDR1 and CDR2: SGHTA, FQGNSA. The CDR3 runs to 16 residues. The CDR3: CASIPRPGQIYNEQFF. The CDR3 region has the DNA TGTGCCAGCATCCCCCGTCCGGGACAGATCTACAATGAGCAGTTCTTC.

V and J are TRBV5-1 and TRBJ2-3, with 7 bases that match TRBD2. With 4 bases clipped from V and 1 base from J, the junction kept 12 bases outside the gene matches. Germline V gene data show CDR1 as SGHRS and CDR2 as YFSETQ. The CDR3 is 17 residues long. In nucleotides, the CDR3 is TGCGCCAGCAGCCCCGGGGCTAGCGGAGACCGCACAGATACGCAGTATTTT. The encoded protein is CASSPGASGDRTDTQYF.

The genes are TRBV5-6 and TRBJ2-1, with D possibly matching TRBD1 (6 bases). Trimming left V 4 bases short and J 10 bases short, with 15 bases between. This CDR3 comprises 13 residues. Germline V gene data show CDR1 as SGHDT and CDR2 as YYEEEE. DNA for the CDR3: TGTGCCAGCAGCCAGAGCCAGGGGCCAGAGCAGTTCTTC. Protein: CASSQSQGPEQFF. The full variable domain, in which reference TRBV5-6 and TRBJ2-1 provide the parts outside the CDR3, is DAGVTQSPTHLIKTRGQQVTLRCSPKSGHDTVSWYQQALGQGPQFIFQYYEEEERQRGNFPDRFSGHQFPNYSSELNVNALLLGDSALYLCASSQSQGPEQFFGPGTRLTVL.

The V gene is TRBV7-9, the J gene TRBJ2-1; tentatively, D is TRBD2 (5 bases). The germline V gene has CDR1 SEHNR and CDR2 FQNEAQ (reference sequence). The CDR3 loop spans 16 amino acids. V was shortened by 9 bases and J by 5 bases, with 23 bases between the two germline ends. DNA for the CDR3: TGTGCCAGTGCGCCTTTTAGGACTCCCCTCCACAATGAGCAGTTCTTC. Residues: CASAPFRTPLHNEQFF.

The V and J genes are TRBV2 and TRBJ2-3; D ambiguous. CDR1 and CDR2 (germline): SNHLY, FYNNEI. This CDR3 is 11 amino acids long. Trimming cost V 7 bases and J 5 bases, with 7 bases left between them. The CDR3, as DNA: TGTGCCAGCATCACTTTAGATACGCAGTATTTT. As protein: CASITLDTQYF.

The rearrangement links TRBV6-5 to TRBJ1-2; TRBD1 matches 10 bases. V was pared by 2 bases and J by 8 bases, with 11 bases of the junction left unmatched. CDR1 and CDR2 from the germline V gene are MNHEY and SVGAGI. The CDR3 extends over 16 amino acids. CDR3: CASSYVGGTGVLGYTF. Here the CDR3 DNA reads TGTGCCAGCAGTTACGTTGGAGGGACAGGGGTCTTGGGCTACACCTTC.

V usage is TRBV4-1 and J usage is TRBJ1-3, with TRBD1 matching over 11 bases. The CDR3 extends over 18 amino acids. V dropped 3 bases and J dropped 0; count of bases not matched to a gene: 7. Per the germline V gene, CDR1 is MGHRA and CDR2 is YSYEKL. The CDR3 here is CASSQTGQGAHSGNTIYF. The CDR3 DNA sequence: TGCGCCAGCAGCCAGACCGGACAGGGGGCCCACTCTGGAAACACCATATATTTT.

This clone has more than one count but fewer than ten. This sequence joins TRBV5-1 and TRBJ1-1; the D gene is possibly TRBD1 (5 bases). Germline CDR1 reads SGHRS; CDR2 reads YFSETQ. V gave up 4 bases and J gave up 2 bases, with 12 bases separating them. The length of the CDR3 is 14 residues. The CDR3 sequence is CASSQTESNTEAFF. Written as DNA, the CDR3 is TGCGCCAGCAGCCAGACAGAGAGTAACACTGAAGCTTTCTTT.

CDR3 in amino acids: CASSERTGNWYEQYF. CDR3 sequence (DNA): TGTGCCAGCAGCGAGCGGACAGGGAATTGGTACGAGCAGTACTTC. V is TRBV7-8 and J is TRBJ2-7; 8 bases fit TRBD1. The V and J ends lost 5 bases and 4 bases, in that order; junction bases with no gene match: 10. The CDR3 loop spans 15 amino acids. Per the germline V gene, CDR1 is SGHVS and CDR2 is FQNEAQ. Full variable domain (remainder filled in from reference TRBV7-8 and TRBJ2-7): GAGVSQSPRYKVAKRGQDVALRCDPISGHVSLFWYQQALGQGPEFLTYFQNEAQLDKSGLPSDRFFAERPEGSVSTLKIQRTQQEDSAVYLCASSERTGNWYEQYFGPGTRLTVT.

J is TRBJ1-2 and V is TRBV28, with D uncertain. CDR3 length equals 12 residues. Per germline, CDR1 MDHEN and CDR2 SYDVKM. V was pared by 6 bases and J by 1 base, with 6 bases between. CDR3 DNA: TGTGCCAGCAGCTACGTTAACTATGGCTACACCTTC. Protein: CASSYVNYGYTF.

The chain combines TRBV7-2 with TRBJ2-2; no clear D. The CDR3 totals 13 residues. Germline assignment: CDR1 SGHTA and CDR2 FQGNSA. With 3 bases removed from V and 5 bases from J, the gap between germline ends came to 7 bases. CDR3 residues: CASSLEATGELFF. The CDR3 DNA is TGTGCCAGCAGCTTGGAAGCGACCGGGGAGCTGTTTTTT.

The J gene is TRBJ2-3, the V gene TRBV20-1, with D uncertain. CDR3 length: 11 amino acids. V lost 5 bases and J lost 5, with 8 bases in between. Germline assignment: CDR1 DFQATT and CDR2 SNEGSKA (reference sequence). This CDR3 is CSAPPGDTQYF. The DNA for the CDR3 is TGCAGTGCTCCTCCAGGAGATACGCAGTATTTT.

The table lists this clone with many counts. The chain has TRBV5-1 and TRBJ1-2; 9 bases line up with TRBD1. V was pared by 4 bases and J by 7 bases, with 5 bases of the junction left unmatched. CDR1 and CDR2 (germline): SGHRS, YFSETQ. CDR3 length: 13 residues. CDR3 region: CASSQGQGSGYTF. The CDR3 DNA is TGCGCCAGCAGCCAGGGACAGGGAAGTGGCTACACCTTC.

This chain connects TRBV9 to TRBJ2-3, with D perhaps TRBD2 (7 bases). This CDR3 comprises 15 residues. V shed 6 bases and J shed 2 bases, with 16 bases lying between them. The V gene's germline CDR1 is SGDLS and CDR2 YYNGEE. CDR3 residues: CASTAWGGSTDTQYF. The CDR3 coding sequence is TGTGCCAGCACCGCGTGGGGGGGCTCCACAGATACGCAGTATTTT. The variable domain in full, with the rest retrieved from reference TRBV9 and TRBJ2-3, is DSGVTQTPKHLITATGQRVTLRCSPRSGDLSVYWYQQSLDQGLQFLIQYYNGEERAKGNILERFSAQQFPDLHSELNLSSLELGDSALYFCASTAWGGSTDTQYFGPGTRLTVL.